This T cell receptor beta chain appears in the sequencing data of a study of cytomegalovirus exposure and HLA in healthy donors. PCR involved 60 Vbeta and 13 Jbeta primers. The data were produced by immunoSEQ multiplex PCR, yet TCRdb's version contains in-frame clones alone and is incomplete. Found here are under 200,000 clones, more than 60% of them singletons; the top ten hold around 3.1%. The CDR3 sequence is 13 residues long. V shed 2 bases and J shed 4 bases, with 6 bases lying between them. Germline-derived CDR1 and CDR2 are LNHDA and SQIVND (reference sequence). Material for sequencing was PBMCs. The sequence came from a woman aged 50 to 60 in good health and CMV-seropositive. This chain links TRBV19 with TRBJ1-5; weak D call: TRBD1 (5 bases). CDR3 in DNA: TGTGCCAGTAGTATACGGGGGAATCAGCCCCAGCATTTT. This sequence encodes CASSIRGNQPQHF. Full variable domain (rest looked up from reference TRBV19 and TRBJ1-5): DGGITQSPKYLFRKEGQNVTLSCEQNLNHDAMYWYRQDPGQGLRLIYYSQIVNDFQKGDIAEGYSVSREKKESFPLTVTSAQKNPTAFYLCASSIRGNQPQHFGDGTRLSIL.